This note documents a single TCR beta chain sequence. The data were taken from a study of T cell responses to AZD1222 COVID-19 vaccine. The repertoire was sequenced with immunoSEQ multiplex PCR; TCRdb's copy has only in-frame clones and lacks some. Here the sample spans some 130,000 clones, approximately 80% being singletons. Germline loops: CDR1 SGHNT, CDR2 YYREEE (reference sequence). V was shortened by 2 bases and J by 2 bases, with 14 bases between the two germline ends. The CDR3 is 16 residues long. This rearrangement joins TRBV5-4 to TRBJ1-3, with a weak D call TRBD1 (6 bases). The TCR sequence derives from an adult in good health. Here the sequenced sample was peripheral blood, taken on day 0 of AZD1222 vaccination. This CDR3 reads CASSFDPEGAGNTIYF. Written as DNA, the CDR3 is TGTGCCAGCAGCTTCGATCCCGAGGGGGCTGGAAACACCATATATTTT. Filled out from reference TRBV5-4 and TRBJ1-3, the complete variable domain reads ETGVTQSPTHLIKTRGQQVTLRCSSQSGHNTVSWYQQALGQGPQFIFQYYREEENGRGNFPPRFSGLQFPNYSSELNVNALELDDSALYLCASSFDPEGAGNTIYFGEGSWLTVV.